One sample yielded the 13 T cell receptor beta chains listed below, sequenced in a study of blood T cell repertoires in COVID-19. Clones were sequenced by immunoSEQ multiplex PCR, and TCRdb holds only the in-frame ones, with some missing. The sample holds about 170,000 clones, around four fifths seen once. The sequenced material came from peripheral blood. Every receptor here comes from a woman of 80 years or more with COVID-19, enrolled during active disease.

The CDR3 sequence: CASSLELHRSQETFF. The CDR3 region has the DNA TGTGCCAGCAGCTTAGAGCTTCACCGGAGCCAAGAGACTTTCTTT. The chain uses TRBV11-2 and TRBJ1-1, with D uncertain. Germline V gene sequence: CDR1 SGHAT, CDR2 FQNNGV. V was clipped by 0 bases and J by 12 bases, with 20 bases between them. The CDR3 has 15 amino acids.

The chain has TRBV7-2 and TRBJ2-1; TRBD2 is a possible D gene (5 bases). CDR3 length: 15 residues. Trimming pared 5 bases from V and 0 bases from J, leaving 11 bases between. The germline CDR1 and CDR2 sequences are SGHTA and FQGNSA. CDR3 bases: TGTGCCAGCAGCCAAAGCGGAAGCTCCTACAATGAGCAGTTCTTC. Translation: CASSQSGSSYNEQFF.

This clone was detected only a few times. The rearrangement links TRBV2 to TRBJ2-3, with 8 bases aligning to TRBD2. The trim removed 3 bases at V and 1 base at J, leaving 6 bases unmatched. The CDR3 extends over 16 amino acids. Germline CDR1 reads SNHLY; CDR2 reads FYNNEI. CDR3 residues: CASSEQAAGGTDTQYF. In DNA form, the CDR3 reads TGTGCCAGCAGTGAGCAGGCAGCGGGGGGCACAGATACGCAGTATTTT.

The CDR3, as DNA: TGTGCCAGCAGTTCCCCGGCGGTTCTAGTAAACACAGATACGCAGTATTTT. Translation gives CASSSPAVLVNTDTQYF. The chain joins TRBV28 to TRBJ2-3; D is unclear. The CDR3 has 17 amino acids. Germline V gives CDR1 MDHEN, CDR2 SYDVKM. V was cut by 4 bases and J by 2 bases, with 19 bases left in between.

The chain carries TRBV9 and TRBJ1-5; TRBD1 matches 7 bases. Germline loops: CDR1 SGDLS, CDR2 YYNGEE. The junction had 2 bases not matched to a gene; V was cut back by 3 bases and J by 5 bases. The CDR3 has 13 residues. CDR3 sequence reads: CASSEGQHQPQHF. CDR3 bases: TGTGCCAGCAGCGAGGGACAGCATCAGCCCCAGCATTTT.

The chain is built from TRBV7-9 and TRBJ2-2, with 9 nucleotides matching TRBD1. CDR3 length: 14 residues. V lost 4 bases to trimming and J lost 7 bases; unmatched junction nucleotides: 4. CDR1 and CDR2 (germline): SEHNR, FQNEAQ (reference sequence). The CDR3 loop is CASSSDRGFGELFF. The CDR3 nucleotides read TGTGCCAGCAGCTCGGACAGGGGTTTCGGGGAGCTGTTTTTT.

This sequence joins TRBV5-4 and TRBJ1-1; possibly TRBD1 for D (5 bases). V was cut by 3 bases and J by 6 bases, with 9 bases left in between. Germline assignment: CDR1 SGHNT and CDR2 YYREEE (reference sequence). The CDR3 is made up of 12 amino acids. CDR3: CASSWQGAEAFF. CDR3 nucleotide sequence: TGTGCCAGCAGCTGGCAGGGCGCTGAAGCTTTCTTT.

The chain couples TRBV18 to TRBJ2-3; the match to TRBD2 covers 11 bases. The CDR3 spans 16 residues. CDR1 and CDR2 (germline): KGHSH, LQKENI. V was clipped by 0 bases and J by 1 base; unmatched bases: 0. The CDR3 sequence is CASSPPSGRGTDTQYF. CDR3 DNA: TGTGCCAGCTCACCACCTAGCGGGAGGGGCACAGATACGCAGTATTTT.

This rearrangement joins TRBV9 to TRBJ1-2; no reliable D call. In germline, CDR1 is SGDLS, CDR2 YYNGEE. Trimming shortened V by 4 bases and J by 4 bases, and 17 bases separated the two germline ends. The CDR3 has 15 residues. The CDR3 spells CASSPPGPGSYGYTF. CDR3 nucleotides: TGTGCCAGCAGCCCCCCAGGACCGGGGAGCTATGGCTACACCTTC.

The chain employs TRBV2 and TRBJ1-2, with 10 bases identical to TRBD1. The germline V gene encodes CDR1 SNHLY and CDR2 FYNNEI. The CDR3 length is 15 residues. V was pared by 6 bases and J by 8 bases, with 12 bases of the junction left unmatched. CDR3 loop: CASSQTGQGKGGYTF. Here the CDR3 DNA reads TGTGCCAGCAGCCAGACGGGACAGGGGAAAGGAGGCTACACCTTC. The variable domain in full, with the rest retrieved from reference TRBV2 and TRBJ1-2, is EPEVTQTPSHQVTQMGQEVILRCVPISNHLYFYWYRQILGQKVEFLVSFYNNEISEKSEIFDDQFSVERPDGSNFTLKIRSTKLEDSAMYFCASSQTGQGKGGYTFGSGTRLTVV.

The chain has TRBV7-2 and TRBJ2-1; 8 bases fit TRBD2. Germline CDR1 and CDR2: SGHTA and FQGNSA. The CDR3 is 15 residues long. V lost 5 bases, J lost 3 bases, and 6 bases stayed unmatched. DNA for the CDR3: TGTGCCAGCAGCCTCGGCGGGGGGATCTACAATGAGCAGTTCTTC. It translates to CASSLGGGIYNEQFF.

The V gene is TRBV27, the J gene TRBJ2-2, with 7 bases matching TRBD2. Unmatched junction bases numbered 6, after V lost 7 bases and J lost 1 base. Germline values: CDR1 MNHEY, CDR2 SMNVEV (reference sequence). The CDR3 loop spans 15 amino acids. The CDR3 protein is CASTLWGGNTGELFF. As DNA, the CDR3 is TGTGCCAGCACCCTATGGGGGGGGAACACCGGGGAGCTGTTTTTT.

This chain links TRBV28 with TRBJ2-7, with D maybe TRBD2 (5 bases). CDR1 is MDHEN and CDR2 is SYDVKM in the germline V gene. The CDR3 has 15 residues. V shed 3 bases and J shed 5 bases, with 17 bases lying between them. The CDR3 spells CASSFGGRGPNEQYF. The CDR3 coding sequence is TGTGCCAGCAGTTTCGGTGGGAGAGGTCCCAACGAGCAGTACTTC.